The source of this T cell receptor beta chain is a study of metastatic and nonmetastatic thyroid tumors. This clone was counted at least ten times. This CDR3 region has 13 residues. Germline CDR1 is SGHVS and CDR2 is FNYEAQ. Between the trimmed V and J ends, which lost 5 bases and 3 bases, there was a span of 8 bases. TCRdb re-called clones via MiXCR from the PCR reads. The sample has just over 15,000 clones; 20% to 30% are singletons. All patients were untreated before thyroid surgery. This chain joins TRBV7-6 and TRBJ2-1, with D tentatively TRBD1 (5 bases). Sequencing was done on a sample of tumor tissue. The receptor was isolated from a female donor with papillary thyroid cancer or a benign thyroid nodule (not recorded which). Some clones in this sample may be carry-over from other donors' samples. CDR3 sequence reads: CASSTTGYNEQFF. DNA for the CDR3: TGTGCCAGCAGCACCACAGGCTACAATGAGCAGTTCTTC.